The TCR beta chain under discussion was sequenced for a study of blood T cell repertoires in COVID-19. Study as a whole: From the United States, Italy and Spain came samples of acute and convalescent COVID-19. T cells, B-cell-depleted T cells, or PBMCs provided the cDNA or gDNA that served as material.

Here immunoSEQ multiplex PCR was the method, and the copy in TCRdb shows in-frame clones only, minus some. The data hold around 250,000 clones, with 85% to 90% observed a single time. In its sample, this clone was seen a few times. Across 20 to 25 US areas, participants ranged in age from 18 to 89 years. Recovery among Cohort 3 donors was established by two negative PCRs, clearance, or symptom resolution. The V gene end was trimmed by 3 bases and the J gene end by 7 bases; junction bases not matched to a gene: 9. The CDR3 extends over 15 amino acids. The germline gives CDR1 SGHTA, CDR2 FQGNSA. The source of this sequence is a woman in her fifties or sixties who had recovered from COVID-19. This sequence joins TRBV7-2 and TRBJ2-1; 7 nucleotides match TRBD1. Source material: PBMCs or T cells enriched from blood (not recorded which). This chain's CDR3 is CASSLFQGDLNEQFF. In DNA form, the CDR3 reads TGTGCCAGCAGCTTGTTCCAGGGGGACCTTAATGAGCAGTTCTTC.